These T cell receptor beta chains were read from a single sample in a study of cytomegalovirus exposure and HLA in healthy donors. Assay: immunoSEQ multiplex PCR; the TCRdb copy retains only in-frame clones and omits some. The repertoire has roughly 110,000 clones, over 55% of them found once; the top ten carry roughly 2.8%. The specimen sequenced was PBMCs. The receptors were sampled from a female donor in good health and CMV-seronegative. CDR3s include the opening cysteine and the closing phenylalanine or tryptophan. The D gene is left open where the match is weak. Not every row has a clone size; where given, it reads once, few, many or a size class.

cdr3_length clone_size d_call j_call v_call cdr3_aa cdr3_nt
14 once TRBD1 TRBJ2-2 TRBV30 CAWMVKGARGELFF TGTGCCTGGATGGTGAAGGGGGCGCGAGGGGAGCTGTTTTTT
15 NA TRBD1 TRBJ1-2 TRBV5-5 CASSWGQVKSGGYTF TGTGCCAGCAGCTGGGGACAGGTCAAATCAGGAGGCTACACCTTC
16 few TRBD1 TRBJ1-4 TRBV5-8 CASSSGQGATNEKLFF TGTGCCAGCAGCTCGGGACAGGGGGCAACTAATGAAAAACTGTTTTTT
14 few NA TRBJ2-5 TRBV5-1 CASSLINPRETQYF TGCGCCAGCAGCTTGATTAACCCTCGGGAGACCCAGTACTTC
14 NA TRBD1 TRBJ1-4 TRBV13 CASSLRQGNEKLFF TGTGCCAGCAGCCTAAGACAGGGCAATGAAAAACTGTTTTTT
13 NA TRBD2 TRBJ2-5 TRBV10-3 CAISESGGNDQYF TGTGCCATCAGTGAGTCGGGGGGGAATGACCAGTACTTC
15 NA TRBD2 TRBJ2-1 TRBV30 CAWSGGRLGNNEQFF TGTGCCTGGAGCGGCGGGAGGTTGGGAAACAATGAGCAGTTCTTC
15 few TRBD1 TRBJ1-1 TRBV7-2 CASSPPGTGGSEAFF TGTGCCAGCAGCCCCCCCGGGACAGGGGGCTCTGAAGCTTTCTTT
14 NA NA TRBJ2-5 TRBV10-3 CAIGDSRSQETQYF TGTGCCATCGGGGACTCCCGCAGCCAAGAGACCCAGTACTTC
15 NA TRBD2 TRBJ2-1 TRBV10-1 CASSDVTSGRNEQFF TGCGCCAGCAGTGATGTGACTAGCGGGAGGAATGAGCAGTTCTTC
14 NA TRBD2 TRBJ2-7 TRBV5-1 CASRGERELDEQYF TGCGCCAGCAGAGGAGAGCGGGAGCTCGACGAGCAGTACTTC
12 NA NA TRBJ2-7 TRBV30 CAWKGRDYEQYF TGTGCCTGGAAGGGCAGGGACTACGAGCAGTACTTC
15 NA NA TRBJ2-7 TRBV7-8 CASSSLRGSGYEQYF TGTGCCAGCAGCTCCCTTCGAGGGTCGGGTTACGAGCAGTACTTC
14 NA NA TRBJ2-7 TRBV10-2 CASRALSAGDEQYF TGCGCCAGCAGGGCCCTCTCGGCCGGAGACGAGCAGTACTTC
16 few TRBD2 TRBJ2-1 TRBV9 CASSPRVAGVYNEQFF TGTGCCAGCAGCCCCCGGGTAGCGGGGGTGTACAATGAGCAGTTCTTC
18 NA TRBD1 TRBJ1-5 TRBV18 CASTPGDRGTSSNQPQHF TGTGCCAGCACACCTGGGGACAGGGGGACTTCTAGCAATCAGCCCCAGCATTTT
12 NA NA TRBJ2-1 TRBV6-4 CASIAIYNEQFF TGTGCCAGCATCGCGATCTACAATGAGCAGTTCTTC
13 few NA TRBJ2-5 TRBV5-1 CASSFSSQETQYF TGCGCCAGCAGCTTCTCGTCCCAAGAGACCCAGTACTTC
15 once NA TRBJ1-5 TRBV5-1 CASSLAYGSNQPQHF TGCGCCAGCAGCTTGGCCTACGGGAGCAATCAGCCCCAGCATTTT
15 NA NA TRBJ2-3 TRBV19 CASRPGGGNTDTQYF TGTGCCAGTAGGCCCGGGGGAGGCAACACAGATACGCAGTATTTT
15 NA NA TRBJ1-3 TRBV27 CASSLTASSGNTIYF TGTGCCAGCAGTCTCACCGCGAGCTCTGGAAACACCATATATTTT
19 NA TRBD2 TRBJ2-1 TRBV7-9 CASSLKGKGGPGPYNEQFF TGTGCCAGCAGCTTAAAAGGTAAGGGAGGGCCCGGCCCCTACAATGAGCAGTTCTTC
18 few NA TRBJ2-6 TRBV4-3 CASSQDVAGTSGANVLTF TGCGCCAGCAGCCAAGACGTGGCGGGCACCTCTGGGGCCAACGTCCTGACTTTC
14 NA NA TRBJ2-2 TRBV27 CASSWRQHTGELFF TGTGCCAGCAGTTGGCGACAGCACACCGGGGAGCTGTTTTTT